These 26 T cell receptor beta chains came from one sample sequenced in a study of somatic mutations in cytotoxic T cells in rheumatoid arthritis. Libraries were prepared by immunoSEQ multiplex PCR; TCRdb keeps only in-frame clonotypes and omits some of them. This table holds about 23,000 clones, about four fifths found once. Sequenced: CD8+ T cells sorted from blood. Receptors were obtained from an adult with rheumatoid arthritis.

The V gene is TRBV6-1, the J gene TRBJ2-7, with 10 bases aligning to TRBD2. The J segment lost 5 bases and the V segment lost 2 bases, leaving 3 bases of the junction unmatched. The CDR3 sequence is 14 residues long. Germline lookup yields CDR1 MNHNS and CDR2 SASEGT. CDR3 residues: CASSELAGVNEQYF. CDR3 coding DNA: TGTGCCAGCAGTGAACTAGCGGGAGTAAACGAGCAGTACTTC.

The chain recombines TRBV6-5 with TRBJ1-1; D is undetermined. There are 13 residues in the CDR3. The ends were cut back, 2 bases at V and 2 bases at J, with 6 bases in the middle. Germline V CDR1 and CDR2: MNHEY, SVGAGI. CDR3 bases: TGTGCCAGCAGTTACCGTAGTAACACTGAAGCTTTCTTT. It is translated as CASSYRSNTEAFF.

This chain links TRBV7-2 with TRBJ2-6; D is possibly TRBD1 (5 bases). The CDR3 has 17 amino acids. In germline, CDR1 is SGHTA, CDR2 FQGNSA. V was cut by 1 base and J by 0 bases, with 10 bases left in between. As DNA, the CDR3 is TGTGCCAGCAGCTTAGTCCCCCAGGGCTCTGGGGCCAACGTCCTGACTTTC. Translation gives CASSLVPQGSGANVLTF.

J is TRBJ1-1 and V is TRBV4-2, with TRBD1 as a possible D gene (5 bases). CDR1 and CDR2 (germline): LGHNA, YNFKEQ. The CDR3 spans 18 residues. Deletions cut 0 bases from V and 0 bases from J, with 17 bases between. This CDR3 reads CASSQEKGPEVLNTEAFF. CDR3 DNA: TGTGCCAGCAGCCAAGAAAAGGGGCCCGAGGTGCTGAACACTGAAGCTTTCTTT.

The chain is built from TRBV12-5 and TRBJ1-2; D is undetermined. This CDR3 contains 15 residues. V was trimmed by 5 bases and J by 3 bases, leaving 16 bases between them. The germline CDR1 and CDR2 sequences are LGHNT and FRNRAP. This CDR3 is CASGATELPHYGYTF. The CDR3 DNA sequence: TGTGCTAGTGGTGCCACGGAGCTACCACACTATGGCTACACCTTC.

V usage is TRBV19 and J usage is TRBJ2-1; no clear D. CDR3 size: 15 residues. The germline gives CDR1 LNHDA, CDR2 SQIVND (reference sequence). V was shortened by 2 bases and J by 5 bases, with 13 bases between the two germline ends. The CDR3 loop is CASSILSRKDNEQFF. DNA of the CDR3: TGTGCCAGTAGTATACTGAGCAGGAAGGACAATGAGCAGTTCTTC.

The chain recombines TRBV4-2 with TRBJ2-1; D perhaps matches TRBD2 (6 bases). The CDR3 sequence is 14 residues long. With 4 bases removed from V and 2 bases from J, the gap between germline ends came to 9 bases. CDR1 and CDR2 (germline): LGHNA, YNFKEQ. In DNA, the CDR3 is TGTGCCAGCAGCCCCGGGACTCCCTACAATGAGCAGTTCTTC. Amino acid sequence: CASSPGTPYNEQFF.

The chain joins TRBV1 to TRBJ2-5; TRBD2 is the table's D call, not checked against the DNA. TRBV1 is marked as a pseudogene. This CDR3 has 19 amino acids. CDR3 DNA: TGCACCAGCAGCCAAGATCGACAGTCCCGAGCGGGGAGGGAGGAGACCCAGTACTTC. This gives the protein CTSSQDRQSRAGREETQYF.

The J gene is TRBJ1-2, the V gene TRBV6-4; D unclear. CDR3 length: 16 amino acids. Looked up from germline, CDR1 is MRHNA and CDR2 is SNTAGT. With 4 bases removed from V and 6 bases from J, the gap between germline ends came to 21 bases. CDR3 amino acids: CASSGYPGSSWDGYTF. The CDR3 DNA reads TGTGCCAGCAGTGGTTACCCGGGATCCTCATGGGATGGCTACACCTTC.

This clone came up a few times. V is TRBV2 and J is TRBJ1-1; 8 nucleotides agree with TRBD1. CDR1 and CDR2 from the germline V gene are SNHLY and FYNNEI. The CDR3 is 15 residues long. The trim removed 1 base at V and 1 base at J, leaving 2 bases unmatched. CDR3 protein: CASSEGTGRNTEAFF. CDR3 DNA: TGTGCCAGCAGTGAAGGGACAGGGAGGAACACTGAAGCTTTCTTT.

V gene TRBV9 combines with J gene TRBJ2-7, with D unresolved. The length of the CDR3 is 14 residues. Trimming removed 0 bases from V and 3 bases from J, with 10 bases in between. CDR1 SGDLS and CDR2 YYNGEE come from the germline V gene. CDR3 sequence: CASSVDGRFYEQYF. In DNA, the CDR3 is TGTGCCAGCAGCGTAGATGGACGGTTCTACGAGCAGTACTTC.

This CDR3 reads CASSYSLSNQPQHF. In DNA, the CDR3 is TGTGCCAGCAGTTACTCTCTCAGCAATCAGCCCCAGCATTTT. The chain uses TRBV6-6 and TRBJ1-5, with D unclear. V dropped 0 bases and J dropped 1 base, with 4 bases sitting between them. Germline V gene sequence: CDR1 MNHNY, CDR2 SVGAGI (reference sequence). This CDR3 is built from 14 residues.

The chain recombines TRBV5-1 with TRBJ2-1, with D maybe TRBD2 (6 bases). This CDR3 contains 14 residues. Germline V lookup: CDR1 SGHRS, CDR2 YFSETQ. V gave up 0 bases and J gave up 8 bases, with 12 bases separating them. The CDR3 is CASSLARGQDEQFF. The DNA for the CDR3 is TGCGCCAGCAGCTTGGCGCGGGGCCAGGATGAGCAGTTCTTC.

The chain recombines TRBV4-2 with TRBJ2-1; maybe TRBD2 (5 bases). V was cut by 0 bases and J by 0 bases, with 9 bases left in between. Germline lookup yields CDR1 LGHNA and CDR2 YNFKEQ. The CDR3 spans 16 residues. CDR3 sequence reads: CASSQDEGSSYNEQFF. The CDR3 DNA reads as TGTGCCAGCAGCCAAGATGAGGGAAGCTCCTACAATGAGCAGTTCTTC.

This chain joins TRBV27 and TRBJ2-1; 11 nucleotides agree with TRBD2. The CDR3 contains 16 residues. The J segment lost 5 bases and the V segment lost 0 bases, leaving 3 bases of the junction unmatched. Germline V lookup: CDR1 MNHEY, CDR2 SMNVEV (reference sequence). CDR3 bases: TGTGCCAGCAGTTTATCCTCTAGCGGGGGGCACAATGAGCAGTTCTTC. It codes for CASSLSSSGGHNEQFF.

The rearrangement joins TRBV5-4 to TRBJ1-3; D is ambiguous. The CDR3 runs to 15 residues. The germline gives CDR1 SGHNT, CDR2 YYREEE (reference sequence). Trimming shortened V by 3 bases and J by 0 bases, and 10 bases separated the two germline ends. The CDR3 nucleotides read TGTGCCAGCAGCTCCCCAGGCGGCTCTGGAAACACCATATATTTT. It encodes CASSSPGGSGNTIYF. The full variable domain, in which reference TRBV5-4 and TRBJ1-3 provide the parts outside the CDR3, is ETGVTQSPTHLIKTRGQQVTLRCSSQSGHNTVSWYQQALGQGPQFIFQYYREEENGRGNFPPRFSGLQFPNYSSELNVNALELDDSALYLCASSSPGGSGNTIYFGEGSWLTVV.

The chain links TRBV5-1 to TRBJ1-4, with TRBD1 matching over 10 bases. Germline-derived CDR1 and CDR2 are SGHRS and YFSETQ. After removal of 4 bases from V and 6 bases from J, the junction contained 3 bases not matched to a gene. The CDR3 totals 14 residues. CDR3 DNA sequence: TGCGCCAGCAGCCTAGGACAGGGGGATGAAAAACTGTTTTTT. This codes for CASSLGQGDEKLFF.

The chain joins TRBV4-3 to TRBJ2-3; 9 nucleotides line up with TRBD2. The trim removed 4 bases at V and 6 bases at J, leaving 8 bases unmatched. The V gene's germline CDR1 is LGHNA and CDR2 YSLEER. The CDR3 extends over 15 amino acids. In DNA form, the CDR3 reads TGCGCCAGCAGCCCGAAGAGACTAGCGGATGATACGCAGTATTTT. Protein product: CASSPKRLADDTQYF.

The CDR3 loop reads CASSHRTTYYEQYF. DNA of the CDR3: TGTGCCAGCAGCCATAGGACCACCTACTACGAGCAGTACTTC. The chain is built from TRBV7-8 and TRBJ2-7; unclear D gene. Germline V CDR1 and CDR2: SGHVS, FQNEAQ. The CDR3 runs 14 residues. V lost 5 bases to trimming and J lost 3 bases, with 14 bases between them.

The genes are TRBV5-1 and TRBJ1-2; 12 bases are shared with TRBD1. This CDR3 is 17 amino acids long. CDR1 is SGHRS, CDR2 YFSETQ, per germline. V was clipped by 6 bases and J by 1 base; unmatched bases: 10. The CDR3 reads CASKTGTGGVDNYGYTF. CDR3 nucleotides: TGCGCCAGCAAGACCGGGACAGGGGGCGTCGATAACTATGGCTACACCTTC.

This clone was seen more than once but under ten times. This chain uses TRBV19 with TRBJ2-7; 8 bases map to TRBD1. Germline values: CDR1 LNHDA, CDR2 SQIVND (reference sequence). CDR3 length equals 14 residues. After removal of 9 bases from V and 2 bases from J, the junction contained 9 bases not matched to a gene. CDR3 loop: CASKARGHPYEQYF. DNA for the CDR3: TGTGCCAGCAAGGCCAGGGGGCACCCCTACGAGCAGTACTTC.

This clone was counted only a few times. The genes are TRBV15 and TRBJ2-5; the D gene is possibly TRBD2 (6 bases). Between the trimmed V and J ends, which lost 1 base and 2 bases, there was a span of 8 bases. There are 14 residues in the CDR3. Per the germline V gene, CDR1 is LNHNV and CDR2 is YYDKDF (reference sequence). The CDR3 region is CATSRVRGQETQYF. The CDR3 region has the DNA TGTGCCACCAGCAGAGTCCGGGGGCAAGAGACCCAGTACTTC.

The rearrangement links TRBV7-6 to TRBJ2-3; no clear D gene. Germline V gives CDR1 SGHVS, CDR2 FNYEAQ. The V end lost 3 bases, the J end lost 0 bases, and 10 bases lay between the germline ends. The CDR3 is 15 residues long. The CDR3 region is CASSFDPESTDTQYF. The CDR3 nucleotides are TGTGCCAGCAGCTTCGACCCCGAGAGCACAGATACGCAGTATTTT.

The chain uses TRBV7-2 and TRBJ2-3, with 12 bases lining up with TRBD2. This CDR3 is built from 16 residues. Losses at the gene ends were 5 bases for V and 5 bases for J; bases not matched to a gene: 8. CDR1 SGHTA and CDR2 FQGNSA come from the germline V gene. The CDR3 DNA sequence: TGTGCCAGCAGCATCGGACTAGCGGGACCCCGAGATACGCAGTATTTT. Its protein is CASSIGLAGPRDTQYF.

The J gene is TRBJ2-1, the V gene TRBV29-1; D unresolved. The V gene's germline CDR1 is SQVTM and CDR2 ANQGSEA. V shed 1 base and J shed 5 bases, with 9 bases lying between them. CDR3 size: 13 residues. This chain's CDR3 is CSVEGPRNNEQFF. In DNA form, the CDR3 reads TGCAGCGTTGAAGGCCCCAGAAACAATGAGCAGTTCTTC.

The CDR3 loop reads CASSQTSGSVQETQYF. Here the CDR3 DNA reads TGCGCCAGCAGCCAGACTAGCGGGAGCGTCCAAGAGACCCAGTACTTC. This chain uses TRBV4-1 with TRBJ2-5; the match to TRBD2 covers 12 bases. The V segment lost 3 bases and the J segment 1 base; nucleotides outside the gene matches: 3. The CDR3 is 16 residues long. CDR1 is MGHRA and CDR2 is YSYEKL in the germline V gene.